This T cell receptor (beta chain) was found in a study of PD-1 blockade in classical Hodgkin lymphoma. Libraries were prepared by immunoSEQ multiplex PCR; TCRdb keeps only in-frame clonotypes and omits some of them. Counted here are roughly 70,000 clones, 71% occurring once; the ten biggest clones make up less than 9.5%. V was trimmed by 2 bases and J by 5 bases, leaving 7 bases between them. Germline CDR1 reads MNHEY; CDR2 reads SMNVEV (reference sequence). CDR3 size: 13 residues. Relapse was seen in all patients after autologous stem cell transplantation, and brentuximab vedotin exposure was variable. Patients' outcomes at their best amounted to complete response, partial response or progressive disease. Study-wide results and limits: Patients with a complete response exhibited baseline diversity comparable to newly diagnosed patients.

As concerns this clone: Its cognate antigen is unknown.

This receptor was obtained from a human donor with classical Hodgkin lymphoma. This material consisted of peripheral blood mononuclear cells (PBMCs), taken before the second cycle of nivolumab. V and J are TRBV27 and TRBJ1-5; no reliable D call. The CDR3, as DNA: TGTGCCAGCAGTTTACGCACCGATCAGCCCCAGCATTTT. Translating it yields CASSLRTDQPQHF.